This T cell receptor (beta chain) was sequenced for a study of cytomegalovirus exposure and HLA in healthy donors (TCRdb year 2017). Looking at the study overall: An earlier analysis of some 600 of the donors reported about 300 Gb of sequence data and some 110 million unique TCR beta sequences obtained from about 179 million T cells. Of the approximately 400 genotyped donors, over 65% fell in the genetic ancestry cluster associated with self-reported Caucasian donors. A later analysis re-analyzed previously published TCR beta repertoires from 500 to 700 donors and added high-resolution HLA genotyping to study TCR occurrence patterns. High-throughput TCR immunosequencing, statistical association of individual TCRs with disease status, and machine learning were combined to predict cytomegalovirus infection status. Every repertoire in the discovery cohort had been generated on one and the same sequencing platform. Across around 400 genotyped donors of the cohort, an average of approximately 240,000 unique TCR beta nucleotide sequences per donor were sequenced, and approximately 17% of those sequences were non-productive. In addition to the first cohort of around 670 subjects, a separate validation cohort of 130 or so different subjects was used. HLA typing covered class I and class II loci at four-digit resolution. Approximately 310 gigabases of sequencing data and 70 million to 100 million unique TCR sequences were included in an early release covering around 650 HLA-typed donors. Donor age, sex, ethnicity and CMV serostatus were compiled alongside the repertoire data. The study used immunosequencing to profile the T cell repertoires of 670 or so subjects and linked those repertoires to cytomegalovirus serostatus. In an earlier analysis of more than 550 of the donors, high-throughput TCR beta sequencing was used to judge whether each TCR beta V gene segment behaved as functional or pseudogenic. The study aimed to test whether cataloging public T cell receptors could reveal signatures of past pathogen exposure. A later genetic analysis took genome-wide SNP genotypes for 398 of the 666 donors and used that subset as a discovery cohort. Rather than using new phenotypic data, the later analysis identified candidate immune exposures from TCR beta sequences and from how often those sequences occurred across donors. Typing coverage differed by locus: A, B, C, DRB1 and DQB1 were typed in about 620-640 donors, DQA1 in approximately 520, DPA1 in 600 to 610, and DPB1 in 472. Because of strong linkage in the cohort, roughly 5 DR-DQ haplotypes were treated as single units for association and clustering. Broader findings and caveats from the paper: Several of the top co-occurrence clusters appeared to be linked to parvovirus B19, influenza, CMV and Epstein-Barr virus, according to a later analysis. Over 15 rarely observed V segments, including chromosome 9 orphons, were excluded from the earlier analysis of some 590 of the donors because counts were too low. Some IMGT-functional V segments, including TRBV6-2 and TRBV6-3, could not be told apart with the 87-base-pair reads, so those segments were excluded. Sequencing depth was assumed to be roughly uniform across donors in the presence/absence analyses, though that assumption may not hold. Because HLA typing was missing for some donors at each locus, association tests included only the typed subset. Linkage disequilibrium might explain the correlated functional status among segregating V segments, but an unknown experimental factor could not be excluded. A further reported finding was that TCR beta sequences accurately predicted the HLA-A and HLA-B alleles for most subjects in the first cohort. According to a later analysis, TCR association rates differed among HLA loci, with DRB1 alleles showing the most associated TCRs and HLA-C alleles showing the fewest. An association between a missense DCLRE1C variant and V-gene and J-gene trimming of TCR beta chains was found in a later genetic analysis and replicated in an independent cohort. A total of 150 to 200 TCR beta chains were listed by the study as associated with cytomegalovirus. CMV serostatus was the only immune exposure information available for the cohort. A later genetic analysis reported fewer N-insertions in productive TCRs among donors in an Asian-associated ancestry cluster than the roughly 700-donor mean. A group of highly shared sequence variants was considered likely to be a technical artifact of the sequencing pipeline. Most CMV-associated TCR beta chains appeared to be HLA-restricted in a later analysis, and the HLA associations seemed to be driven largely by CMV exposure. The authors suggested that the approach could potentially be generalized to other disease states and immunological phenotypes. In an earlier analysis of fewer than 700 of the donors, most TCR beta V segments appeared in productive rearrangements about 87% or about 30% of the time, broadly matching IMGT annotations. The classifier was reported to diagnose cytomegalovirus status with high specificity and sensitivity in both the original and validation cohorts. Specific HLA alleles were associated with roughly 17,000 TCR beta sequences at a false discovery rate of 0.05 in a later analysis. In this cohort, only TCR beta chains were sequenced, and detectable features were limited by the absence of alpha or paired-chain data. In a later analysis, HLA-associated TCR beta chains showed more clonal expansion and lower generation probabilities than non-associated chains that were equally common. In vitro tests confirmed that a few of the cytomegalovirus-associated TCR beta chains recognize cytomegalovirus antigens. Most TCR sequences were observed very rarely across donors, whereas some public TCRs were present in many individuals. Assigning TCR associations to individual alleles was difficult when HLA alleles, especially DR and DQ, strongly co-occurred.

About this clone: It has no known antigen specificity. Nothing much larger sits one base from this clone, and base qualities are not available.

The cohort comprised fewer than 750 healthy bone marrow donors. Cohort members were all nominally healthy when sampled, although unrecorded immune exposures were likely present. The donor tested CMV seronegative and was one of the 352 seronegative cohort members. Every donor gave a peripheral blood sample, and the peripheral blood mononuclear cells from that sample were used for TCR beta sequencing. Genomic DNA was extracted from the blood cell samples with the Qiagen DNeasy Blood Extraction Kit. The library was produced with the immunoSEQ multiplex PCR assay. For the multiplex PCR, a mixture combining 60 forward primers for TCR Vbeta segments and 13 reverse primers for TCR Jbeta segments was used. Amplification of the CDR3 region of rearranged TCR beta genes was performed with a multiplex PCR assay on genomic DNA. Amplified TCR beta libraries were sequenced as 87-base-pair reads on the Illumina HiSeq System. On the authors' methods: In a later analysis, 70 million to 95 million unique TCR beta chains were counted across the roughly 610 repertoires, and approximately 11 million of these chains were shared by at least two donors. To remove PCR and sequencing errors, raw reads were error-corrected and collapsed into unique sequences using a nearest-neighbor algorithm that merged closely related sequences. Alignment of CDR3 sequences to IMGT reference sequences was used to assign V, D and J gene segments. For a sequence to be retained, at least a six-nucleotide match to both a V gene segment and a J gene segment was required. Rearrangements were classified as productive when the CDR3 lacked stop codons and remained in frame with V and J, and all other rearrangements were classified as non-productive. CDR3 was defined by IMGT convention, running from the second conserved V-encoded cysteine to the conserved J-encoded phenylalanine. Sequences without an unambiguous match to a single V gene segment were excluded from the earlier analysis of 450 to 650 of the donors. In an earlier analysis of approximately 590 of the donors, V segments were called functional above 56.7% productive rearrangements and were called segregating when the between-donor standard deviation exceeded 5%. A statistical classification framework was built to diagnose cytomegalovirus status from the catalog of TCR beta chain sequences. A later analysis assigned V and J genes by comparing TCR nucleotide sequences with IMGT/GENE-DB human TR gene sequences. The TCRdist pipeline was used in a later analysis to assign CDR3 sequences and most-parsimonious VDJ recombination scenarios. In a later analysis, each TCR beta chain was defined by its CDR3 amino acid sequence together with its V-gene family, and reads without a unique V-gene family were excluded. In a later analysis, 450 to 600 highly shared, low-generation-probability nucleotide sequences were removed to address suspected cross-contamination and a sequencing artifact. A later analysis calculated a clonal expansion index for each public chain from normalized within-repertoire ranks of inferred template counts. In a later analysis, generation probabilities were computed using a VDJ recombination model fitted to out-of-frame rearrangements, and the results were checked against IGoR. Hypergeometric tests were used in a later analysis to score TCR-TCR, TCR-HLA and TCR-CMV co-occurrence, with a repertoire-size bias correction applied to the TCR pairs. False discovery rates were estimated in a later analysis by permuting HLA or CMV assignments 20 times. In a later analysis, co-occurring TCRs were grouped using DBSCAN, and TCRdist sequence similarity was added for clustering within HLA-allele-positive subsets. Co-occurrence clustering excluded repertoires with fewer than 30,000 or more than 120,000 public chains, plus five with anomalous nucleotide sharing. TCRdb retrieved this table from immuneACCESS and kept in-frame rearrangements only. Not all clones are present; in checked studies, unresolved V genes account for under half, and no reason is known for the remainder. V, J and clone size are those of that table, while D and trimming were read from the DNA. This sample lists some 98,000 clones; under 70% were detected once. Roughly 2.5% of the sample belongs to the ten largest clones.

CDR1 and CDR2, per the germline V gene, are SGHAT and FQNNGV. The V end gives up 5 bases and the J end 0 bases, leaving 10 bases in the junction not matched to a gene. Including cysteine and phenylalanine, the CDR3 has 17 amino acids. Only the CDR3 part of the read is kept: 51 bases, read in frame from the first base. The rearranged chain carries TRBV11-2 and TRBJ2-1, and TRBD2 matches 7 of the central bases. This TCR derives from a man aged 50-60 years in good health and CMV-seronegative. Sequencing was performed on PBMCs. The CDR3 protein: CASSPMGGFNSYNEQFF. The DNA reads TGTGCCAGCAGCCCGATGGGAGGGTTTAACTCCTACAATGAGCAGTTCTTC.